This entry lists 30 T cell receptor beta chains sequenced from one sample in a study of T cells in localized non-small cell lung cancer. Using immunoSEQ multiplex PCR, the repertoire was profiled, and TCRdb retains in-frame clones only, with some absent. Counted here are some 2,200 clones, just over 35% occurring once; the ten biggest clones make up more than 20%. The source was lung tumor tissue, collected before any cancer treatment. Receptor source: a female donor of 60 years or more with stage I lung adenocarcinoma.

This chain links TRBV30 with TRBJ2-5; 9 bases align to TRBD1. Germline CDR1 reads GTSNPN; CDR2 reads SVGIG (reference sequence). Losses at the gene ends were 1 base for V and 0 bases for J; bases not matched to a gene: 6. The CDR3 extends over 16 amino acids. The DNA for the CDR3 is TGTGCCTGGAGTGGGGGACAGGGTCAATACCAAGAGACCCAGTACTTC. Translation gives CAWSGGQGQYQETQYF.

The CDR3 here is CAISEFYNEQFF. CDR3 bases read: TGTGCCATCAGTGAGTTTTACAATGAGCAGTTC. The chain links TRBV10-3 to TRBJ2-1; D is undetermined. With the read ending 1 residue before the CDR3 end, the germline J gene is used to fill in that end. The ends were cut back, 1 base at V and 4 bases at J, with 2 bases in the middle. The V gene's germline CDR1 is ENHRY and CDR2 SYGVKD. CDR3 size: 12 residues.

Judged by abundance, this clone is medium-sized. The chain joins TRBV11-3 to TRBJ2-7; no clear D. The germline CDR1 and CDR2 sequences are SGHNT and YENEEA. The ends were cut back, 5 bases at V and 1 base at J, with 15 bases in the middle. This CDR3 is 15 amino acids long. The CDR3 nucleotides are TGTGCCAGCAGCCCTACGGACGGCGCTTCCTACGAGCAGTACTTC. This encodes CASSPTDGASYEQYF.

This clone was observed a few times. The chain links TRBV19 to TRBJ2-2, with TRBD1 identical over 8 bases. This CDR3 is built from 14 residues. V dropped 6 bases and J dropped 7; count of bases not matched to a gene: 7. The germline V gene has CDR1 LNHDA and CDR2 SQIVND (reference sequence). CDR3 region: CASSRTGSHGELFF. CDR3 nucleotides: TGTGCCAGTAGCCGGACAGGGAGCCACGGGGAGCTGTTTTTT.

This clone has more than one count but fewer than ten. The chain couples TRBV4-1 to TRBJ2-5; 7 bases are a match to TRBD2. With 0 bases clipped from V and 0 bases from J, the junction kept 7 bases outside the gene matches. The length of the CDR3 is 17 residues. Per the germline V gene, CDR1 is MGHRA and CDR2 is YSYEKL. The CDR3 reads CASSQDSASGHQETQYF. CDR3 nucleotides: TGCGCCAGCAGCCAAGATTCGGCTAGCGGACACCAAGAGACCCAGTACTTC.

By frequency in the sample, this clone is medium-sized. The V gene is TRBV9, the J gene TRBJ1-4; no clear D. This CDR3 comprises 14 residues. The V gene lost 4 bases and the J gene lost 5 bases, with 12 bases spanning the gap. CDR1 is SGDLS and CDR2 is YYNGEE in the germline V gene. The CDR3 DNA is TGTGCCAGCAGCCCGAGAGGGCAGAATGAAAAACTGTTTTTT. This encodes CASSPRGQNEKLFF. The full variable domain, in which reference TRBV9 and TRBJ1-4 provide the parts outside the CDR3, is DSGVTQTPKHLITATGQRVTLRCSPRSGDLSVYWYQQSLDQGLQFLIQYYNGEERAKGNILERFSAQQFPDLHSELNLSSLELGDSALYFCASSPRGQNEKLFFGSGTQLSVL.

This clone is medium-sized (0.01 to 0.1%) in the sample. J is TRBJ2-3 and V is TRBV6-8, with 7 bases that match TRBD1. This CDR3 has 14 residues. V dropped 2 bases and J dropped 1; count of bases not matched to a gene: 0. Per the germline V gene, CDR1 is MNHGY and CDR2 is SAAAGT. The CDR3 spells CASSYGTGTDTQYF. The CDR3 DNA is TGTGCCAGCAGTTACGGGACAGGCACAGATACGCAGTATTTT.

This chain uses TRBV30 with TRBJ1-6; D not resolved. Germline CDR1 reads GTSNPN; CDR2 reads SVGIG (reference sequence). Deletions cut 5 bases from V and 4 bases from J, with 12 bases between. The CDR3 covers 14 residues. CDR3 in amino acids: CAWGPYIYNSPLHF. The DNA for the CDR3 is TGTGCCTGGGGACCGTATATTTATAATTCACCCCTCCACTTT.

This rearrangement joins TRBV14 to TRBJ1-2; D is uncertain. The V gene lost 4 bases and the J gene lost 5 bases, with 14 bases spanning the gap. The germline V gene encodes CDR1 SGHDN and CDR2 FVKESK. The CDR3 sequence is 14 residues long. The CDR3 here is CASSRRASVYGYTF. DNA of the CDR3: TGTGCCAGCAGCCGGAGGGCGTCTGTTTATGGCTACACCTTC.

The chain combines TRBV6-8 with TRBJ2-2; 9 nucleotides line up with TRBD2. The V gene's germline CDR1 is MNHGY and CDR2 SAAAGT. Trimming at V came to 6 bases and at J to 1 base, leaving 12 bases not matched to a gene. The CDR3 sequence is 18 residues long. This CDR3 reads CASSPYLSGGMNTGELFF. In nucleotides, the CDR3 is TGTGCCAGCAGCCCCTACTTGAGCGGGGGGATGAACACCGGGGAGCTGTTTTTT.

Only a few counts were recorded for this clone. The chain uses TRBV6-8 and TRBJ2-5; D is tentatively TRBD1 or TRBD2 (6 bases each). Germline lookup yields CDR1 MNHGY and CDR2 SAAAGT. The CDR3 consists of 15 residues. The ends were cut back, 4 bases at V and 5 bases at J, with 17 bases in the middle. The CDR3 coding sequence is TGTGCCAGCAGTTCCGGGGGCGGCCAGAGTGAGACCCAGTACTTC. This translates into CASSSGGGQSETQYF.

This chain joins TRBV19 and TRBJ1-2; D is undetermined. CDR1 is LNHDA and CDR2 is SQIVND in the germline V gene (reference sequence). V was trimmed by 7 bases and J by 1 base, leaving 19 bases between them. CDR3 length equals 16 residues. CDR3 DNA: TGTGCCAGTACCAGGTCCGGCCTCCTCCTTAACTATGGCTACACCTTC. Its translation is CASTRSGLLLNYGYTF.

This clone was seen just once. CDR3 sequence: CAWRASMLSEQYF. The CDR3 DNA follows: TGTGCCTGGAGGGCCAGCATGCTCTCCGAGCAGTACTTC. The J gene is TRBJ2-7, the V gene TRBV30; D gene ambiguous. Germline V lookup: CDR1 GTSNPN, CDR2 SVGIG (reference sequence). Trimming left V 3 bases short and J 6 bases short, with 15 bases between. This CDR3 contains 13 residues.

The V gene is TRBV9, the J gene TRBJ2-5, with D perhaps TRBD2 (6 bases). The V gene's germline CDR1 is SGDLS and CDR2 YYNGEE. The length of the CDR3 is 14 residues. V lost 4 bases and J 5 bases, leaving 15 bases between the germline ends. This CDR3 is CASSFSGAGETQYF. The CDR3 DNA reads as TGTGCCAGCAGCTTTAGCGGTGCTGGGGAGACCCAGTACTTC.

This rearrangement joins TRBV11-3 to TRBJ1-2, with a weak D call TRBD1 (6 bases). CDR1 and CDR2 (germline): SGHNT, YENEEA. V was cut by 5 bases and J by 3 bases, with 13 bases left in between. The CDR3 spans 14 residues. CDR3 protein: CASSLPTGYYGYTF. The CDR3 coding sequence is TGTGCCAGCAGCCTACCCACAGGGTACTATGGCTACACCTTC.

The chain recombines TRBV30 with TRBJ2-3, with a weak D call TRBD1 (5 bases). CDR1 is GTSNPN and CDR2 is SVGIG in the germline V gene (reference sequence). This CDR3 has 14 residues. Deletions cut 1 base from V and 6 bases from J, with 14 bases between. The CDR3 protein is CAWSADSRGDTQYF. Here the CDR3 DNA reads TGTGCCTGGAGTGCAGACAGTCGCGGTGATACGCAGTATTTT.

The V call is TRBV15, the J call TRBJ2-3; 8 positions match TRBD1. The V segment lost 1 base and the J segment 7 bases; nucleotides outside the gene matches: 4. From germline, CDR1 is LNHNV and CDR2 YYDKDF (reference sequence). The CDR3 covers 14 residues. The CDR3 bases are TGTGCCACCAGCAGAGGGGACAGGAAAAATACGCAGTATTTT. Translated: CATSRGDRKNTQYF.

CDR3 protein: CATSRGASSYEQYF. Here the CDR3 DNA reads TGTGCCACCAGCAGAGGGGCGAGCTCCTACGAGCAGTACTTC. The chain has TRBV15 and TRBJ2-7; no clear D. CDR1 is LNHNV, CDR2 YYDKDF, per germline (reference sequence). CDR3 length equals 14 residues. V lost 1 base to trimming and J lost 0 bases, with 7 bases between them.

This clone was detected only a few times. This chain uses TRBV9 with TRBJ2-7; D perhaps matches TRBD2 (5 bases). This CDR3 region has 14 residues. V dropped 5 bases and J dropped 3 bases, with 15 bases sitting between them. Germline V CDR1 and CDR2: SGDLS, YYNGEE. CDR3 nucleotide sequence: TGTGCCAGCAGTCGGAGGACTCTCATCTACGAGCAGTACTTC. Amino acids: CASSRRTLIYEQYF. Combining the CDR3 with reference TRBV9 and TRBJ2-7 gives the whole variable domain DSGVTQTPKHLITATGQRVTLRCSPRSGDLSVYWYQQSLDQGLQFLIQYYNGEERAKGNILERFSAQQFPDLHSELNLSSLELGDSALYFCASSRRTLIYEQYFGPGTRLTVT.

This clone was recorded a few times. The chain joins TRBV25-1 to TRBJ1-1, with D possibly matching TRBD1 (5 bases). This CDR3 comprises 13 residues. V lost 5 bases to trimming and J lost 1 base, with 8 bases between them. The germline CDR1 and CDR2 sequences are MGHDK and SYGVNS. The CDR3 DNA is TGTGCCAGCAGTTTTCAGGGGAACACTGAAGCTTTCTTT. This translates into CASSFQGNTEAFF.

By sample fraction, this clone is medium-sized. The chain combines TRBV6-8 with TRBJ1-6; 8 bases align to TRBD1. CDR3 length: 16 residues. Per germline, CDR1 MNHGY and CDR2 SAAAGT. The junction had 7 bases not matched to a gene; V was cut back by 2 bases and J by 7 bases. The CDR3 nucleotides are TGTGCCAGCAGTTACGGGTCAGGGGGCCAAAATTCACCCCTCCACTTT. Its translation is CASSYGSGGQNSPLHF.

This clone was recorded a few times. The chain links TRBV11-3 to TRBJ1-2; 8 bases agree with TRBD1. This CDR3 has 15 amino acids. Germline lookup yields CDR1 SGHNT and CDR2 YENEEA. V shed 5 bases, J shed 4 bases, and the junction held 9 bases outside the gene matches. CDR3 nucleotide sequence: TGTGCCAGCAGCCAACCCCCAGGGGGCCTCTATGGCTACACCTTC. Translation: CASSQPPGGLYGYTF.

The chain recombines TRBV19 with TRBJ1-5; the match to TRBD1 covers 7 bases. Germline CDR1 reads LNHDA; CDR2 reads SQIVND (reference sequence). The V and J ends lost 5 bases and 3 bases, in that order; junction bases with no gene match: 7. The CDR3 is 15 amino acids. This chain's CDR3 is CASSLTTGLNQPQHF. The CDR3 bases are TGTGCCAGTAGTCTAACGACAGGGCTCAATCAGCCCCAGCATTTT.

The V call is TRBV28, the J call TRBJ2-3; 10 bases align to TRBD2. CDR1 MDHEN and CDR2 SYDVKM come from the germline V gene. V trimming: 2 bases; J trimming: 4 bases; junction bases outside the gene matches: 3. The CDR3 covers 15 residues. CDR3 nucleotide sequence: TGTGCCAGCAGTTTACTAGCGGGAGATCCAGATACGCAGTATTTT. This encodes CASSLLAGDPDTQYF.

The chain has TRBV28 and TRBJ1-1; D is uncertain. The CDR3 totals 14 residues. The germline V gene encodes CDR1 MDHEN and CDR2 SYDVKM. V dropped 5 bases and J dropped 1 base, with 11 bases sitting between them. This CDR3 reads CASSEALPNTEAFF. Here the CDR3 DNA reads TGTGCCAGCAGTGAAGCTTTACCGAACACTGAAGCTTTCTTT.

The CDR3 sequence is CASSEIGTSADTQYF. CDR3 coding DNA: TGCGCCAGCAGTGAAATTGGGACTAGTGCAGATACGCAGTATTTT. The V and J genes are TRBV10-2 and TRBJ2-3; 8 bases match TRBD2. V gave up 3 bases and J gave up 4 bases; unmatched junction bases: 6. The CDR3 sequence is 15 residues long. The germline V gene has CDR1 WSHSY and CDR2 SAAADI.

This clone is judged large. The chain recombines TRBV6-8 with TRBJ2-1; 10 positions agree with TRBD2. The CDR3 has 16 residues. The germline V gene encodes CDR1 MNHGY and CDR2 SAAAGT. J gave up 0 bases and V 8 bases, and 7 bases lay outside the gene matches. Written as DNA, the CDR3 is TGTGCCAGCCGCCCTAGCGGGGGCAGCTCCTACAATGAGCAGTTCTTC. This sequence encodes CASRPSGGSSYNEQFF.

This clone was counted once. The chain recombines TRBV30 with TRBJ1-4, with a tentative D call TRBD1 (5 bases). CDR1 and CDR2 (germline): GTSNPN, SVGIG (reference sequence). Trimming cost V 7 bases and J 7 bases, with 10 bases left between them. The CDR3 totals 11 residues. Here the CDR3 DNA reads TGTGCCTCGAGGAGGGGTGAAAAACTGTTTTTT. Protein product: CASRRGEKLFF.

V usage is TRBV19 and J usage is TRBJ1-2, with D tentatively TRBD1 (5 bases). The V end lost 4 bases, the J end lost 8 bases, and 17 bases lay between the germline ends. The CDR3 loop spans 14 amino acids. Per germline, CDR1 LNHDA and CDR2 SQIVND (reference sequence). CDR3 residues: CASSNTGSAQGYTF. The CDR3 bases are TGTGCCAGTAGTAACACAGGTTCCGCACAAGGCTACACCTTC.

V gene TRBV18 combines with J gene TRBJ2-5; 7 bases match TRBD2. CDR1 and CDR2 (germline): KGHSH, LQKENI. V shed 4 bases and J 4 bases; nucleotides not matched to a gene: 6. The CDR3 is 14 amino acids. The CDR3 DNA sequence: TGTGCCAGCTCACAGAGTCCGGGGGGAGAGACCCAGTACTTC. This encodes CASSQSPGGETQYF.